The 18 T cell receptor beta chains below all came from one sample that was sequenced in a study of T cells in Graves' hyperthyroidism and ophthalmopathy. RNA transcripts were the template for amplifying TCR beta CDR3 regions. HTBI primers were used for first-round RT-PCR of the TCR CDR3. TCRdb analysed the multiplex PCR reads with MiXCR anew, one entry per CDR3 protein. The data contain some 500,000 distinct CDR3 sequences, 13% to 15% of them singletons. Sequencing was done on a sample of blood. The receptors originated from a woman under 30 with Graves' hyperthyroidism.

The sample holds many counts of this clonotype. The J gene is TRBJ1-3, the V gene TRBV6-6; the match to TRBD1 covers 8 bases. The junction had 8 bases not matched to a gene; V was cut back by 0 bases and J by 7 bases. This CDR3 spans 16 amino acids. Germline CDR1 reads MNHNY; CDR2 reads SVGAGI (reference sequence). The CDR3 DNA reads as TGTGCCAGCAGTTACTCTCCGGACAGGGTTTGGAACACCATATATTTT. It codes for CASSYSPDRVWNTIYF.

V and J are TRBV6-4 and TRBJ2-7; possible D gene TRBD1, 5 bases. Trimming left V 6 bases short and J 4 bases short, with 19 bases between. The CDR3 sequence is 15 residues long. Germline CDR1 is MRHNA and CDR2 is SNTAGT. DNA for the CDR3: TGTGCCAGCAGCATTGACAGAGGCCGTACTTACGAGCAGTACGTC. Translated, it gives CASSIDRGRTYEQYV.

This clonotype was recorded at least ten times. The V call is TRBV30, the J call TRBJ2-7; 8 bases match TRBD2. The CDR3 is 13 amino acids. Germline V CDR1 and CDR2: GTSNPN, SVGIG (reference sequence). With V trimmed by 3 bases and J by 7 bases, 8 bases remained unmatched. CDR3 DNA sequence: TGTGCCTGGAGGGGGACGGGAGGGCTAGAGCAGTACTTC. It translates to CAWRGTGGLEQYF.

Many counts were recorded for this clonotype. The chain employs TRBV12-3 or TRBV12-4 and TRBJ2-1; D is undetermined. Trimming removed 2 bases from V and 2 bases from J, with 10 bases in between. The CDR3 consists of 15 residues. CDR3 region: CASSLTGSTYNEQFF. CDR3 nucleotide sequence: TGTGCCAGCAGTTTAACGGGCTCCACCTACAATGAGCAGTTCTTC.

In its sample, this clonotype was seen many times. The chain links TRBV19 to TRBJ2-2; D is uncertain. From germline, CDR1 is LNHDA and CDR2 SQIVND (reference sequence). CDR3 length equals 15 residues. V was shortened by 8 bases and J by 0 bases, with 13 bases between the two germline ends. Written as DNA, the CDR3 is TGTGCCAGTTCTCGGCAGGCGGCGAACACCGGGGAGCTGTTTTTT. Translation: CASSRQAANTGELFF. Using reference TRBV19 and TRBJ2-2 for the parts outside the CDR3, the full variable domain is DGGITQSPKYLFRKEGQNVTLSCEQNLNHDAMYWYRQDPGQGLRLIYYSQIVNDFQKGDIAEGYSVSREKKESFPLTVTSAQKNPTAFYLCASSRQAANTGELFFGEGSRLTVL.

This clonotype showed up many times. V and J are TRBV5-1 and TRBJ1-1, with D unclear. The CDR3 length is 16 residues. The germline V gene has CDR1 SGHRS and CDR2 YFSETQ. Trimming pared 0 bases from V and 2 bases from J, leaving 14 bases between. The CDR3 region is CASSLAVDGANTEAFF. The CDR3 DNA is TGCGCCAGCAGCTTGGCCGTCGACGGAGCTAACACTGAAGCTTTCTTT.

This sequence joins TRBV5-1 and TRBJ1-2; possible D gene TRBD1, 6 bases. V gave up 0 bases and J gave up 8 bases, with 11 bases separating them. Germline CDR1 is SGHRS and CDR2 is YFSETQ. This CDR3 comprises 13 residues. The CDR3 is CASSLGGAQGYTF. The CDR3 region has the DNA TGCGCCAGCAGCTTGGGGGGGGCGCAAGGCTACACCTTC.

This clonotype was found many times. V usage is TRBV29-1 and J usage is TRBJ1-1; possibly TRBD1 for D (5 bases). Germline values: CDR1 SQVTM, CDR2 ANQGSEA. The CDR3 has 13 residues. The V end was cut by 7 bases, the J end by 1 base, with 13 bases between. CDR3 DNA: TGCAGCGCACAGACCGGGGGGAACACTGAAGCTTTCTTT. Its protein product is CSAQTGGNTEAFF.

There are many counts of this clonotype. This rearrangement joins TRBV3-1 to TRBJ1-2, with TRBD1 as a possible D gene (5 bases). From germline, CDR1 is LGHDT and CDR2 YNNKEL (reference sequence). The germline V and J ends were trimmed by 2 bases and 8 bases, with 27 bases remaining between them. The CDR3 loop spans 18 amino acids. The CDR3 coding sequence is TGTGCCAGCAGCCAAAGCATGGGTCCCTTCCGGGGCGTTAGCGGCTACACCTTC. It is translated as CASSQSMGPFRGVSGYTF.

This clonotype was picked up a small number of times. This chain joins TRBV5-1 and TRBJ2-2, with 7 bases that match TRBD1. CDR3 length: 16 residues. With 4 bases clipped from V and 0 bases from J, the junction kept 6 bases outside the gene matches. Germline V gene lookup returns CDR1 SGHRS and CDR2 YFSETQ. CDR3 protein: CASSAHRGANTGELFF. DNA of the CDR3: TGCGCCAGCAGCGCCCACAGGGGTGCGAACACCGGGGAGCTGTTTTTT.

Only a few counts were recorded for this clonotype. The rearrangement joins TRBV2 to TRBJ2-6; weak D call: TRBD2 (6 bases). Germline V gene data show CDR1 as SNHLY and CDR2 as FYNNEI. V lost 6 bases to trimming and J lost 4 bases, with 16 bases between them. The CDR3 is 16 amino acids. Here the CDR3 reads CASRATVGGGANVLTF. The CDR3 DNA reads as TGTGCCAGCAGGGCAACAGTTGGGGGGGGGGCCAACGTCCTGACTTTC.

V usage is TRBV18 and J usage is TRBJ2-1, with a tentative D call TRBD2 (5 bases). CDR1 is KGHSH, CDR2 LQKENI, per germline. The V gene lost 3 bases and the J gene lost 2 bases, with 11 bases spanning the gap. This CDR3 spans 15 amino acids. The CDR3 loop reads CASSPSGLTYNEQFF. CDR3 sequence (DNA): TGTGCCAGCTCACCCAGCGGCCTTACCTACAATGAGCAGTTCTTC.

This chain connects TRBV7-2 to TRBJ1-5; 10 bases agree with TRBD1. CDR1 and CDR2 from the germline V gene are SGHTA and FQGNSA. The CDR3 spans 16 residues. Trimming took 1 base from V and 5 from J; bases not matched to a gene: 5. CDR3 residues: CASSLGQDRGYQPQHF. In nucleotides, the CDR3 is TGTGCCAGCAGCTTAGGACAGGACAGGGGGTATCAGCCCCAGCATTTT.

This clonotype was seen repeatedly, ten times or more. The J gene is TRBJ2-3, the V gene TRBV2; D is undetermined. The V gene lost 10 bases and the J gene lost 0 bases, with 14 bases spanning the gap. The CDR3 has 14 residues. CDR1 is SNHLY and CDR2 is FYNNEI in the germline V gene. CDR3 DNA: TGTGCCACTTCACGGCTTTCTAGCACAGATACGCAGTATTTT. This codes for CATSRLSSTDTQYF.

There are many counts of this clonotype. CDR3 sequence reads: CASSLTRTGVGTDTQYF. CDR3 nucleotides: TGTGCCAGCAGCTTAACAAGGACAGGGGTTGGTACAGATACGCAGTATTTT. The chain links TRBV7-3 to TRBJ2-3, with 9 bases aligning to TRBD1. Trimming took 0 bases from V and 3 from J; bases not matched to a gene: 7. CDR1 is SGHTA and CDR2 is FQGTGA in the germline V gene. The CDR3 consists of 17 residues.

This clonotype has a count of ten or more. The chain joins TRBV6-1 to TRBJ2-1; TRBD2 agrees at 14 bases. V shed 3 bases and J 8 bases; nucleotides not matched to a gene: 15. Germline V gene lookup returns CDR1 MNHNS and CDR2 SASEGT. This CDR3 spans 19 amino acids. The CDR3 DNA reads as TGTGCCAGCAGTGATAGGACTAGCGGGAGGTTAAGGAGGGGCCATGAGCAGTTCTTC. It encodes CASSDRTSGRLRRGHEQFF.

This clonotype was counted at least ten times. The gene calls are TRBV10-1 and TRBJ2-3, with 12 bases that match TRBD2. The germline V gene has CDR1 WNHNN and CDR2 SYGVQD (reference sequence). J was trimmed by 4 bases and V by 3 bases; bases with no gene match: 5. CDR3 length equals 16 residues. The CDR3 here is CASSDQTSGRADTQYF. In nucleotides, the CDR3 is TGCGCCAGCAGTGATCAGACTAGCGGGAGAGCAGATACGCAGTATTTT.

The CDR3 DNA reads TGTGCCAGCAACCAGGTGGGAGTGTCAAACGAGCAGTACTTC. This codes for CASNQVGVSNEQYF. The rearrangement uses TRBV12-3 or TRBV12-4 and TRBJ2-7; a weak D match, TRBD2 (5 bases). V was trimmed by 7 bases and J by 5 bases, leaving 18 bases between them. The CDR3 length is 14 residues.